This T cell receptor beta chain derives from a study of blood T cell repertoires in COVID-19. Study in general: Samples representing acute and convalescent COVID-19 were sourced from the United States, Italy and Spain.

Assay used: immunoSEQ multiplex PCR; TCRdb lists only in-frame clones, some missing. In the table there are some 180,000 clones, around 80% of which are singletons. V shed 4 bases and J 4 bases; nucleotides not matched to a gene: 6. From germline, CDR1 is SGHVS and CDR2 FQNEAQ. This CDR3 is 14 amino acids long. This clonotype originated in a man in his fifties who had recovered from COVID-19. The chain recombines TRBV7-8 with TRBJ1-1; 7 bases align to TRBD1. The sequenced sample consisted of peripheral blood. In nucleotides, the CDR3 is TGTGCCAGCAGCTGGGGGGCAGGGGGCACTGAAGCTTTCTTT. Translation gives CASSWGAGGTEAFF.